The next 20 T cell receptor delta chains were all read from a single sample in a study of gamma-delta T cells after stem cell transplantation. TCRdb processed the RT-PCR reads again with the CATT caller. The sample records around 1,300 delta-chain clones, over 2.5% being singletons. The sequenced sample was gamma-delta T cells. The receptors here all came from a human donor. It is not recorded whose cells these are; they may come from a transplant donor.

By its share, this clone is medium-sized. A much larger clone differs by one base, so this may be a read error. The same CDR3 also results from other DNA sequences found in this sample. This rearrangement joins TRDV2 to TRDJ1; 12 bases match TRDD3. V was pared by 7 bases and J by 0 bases, with 5 bases of the junction left unmatched. The V gene's germline CDR1 is GEAIGNYY and CDR2 EKD. The CDR3 consists of 15 residues. The CDR3 loop is CACTLGDTYTDKLIF. The DNA of the CDR3 is TGTGCCTGCACGCTGGGGGATACGTACACCGATAAACTCATCTTT.

Notes on this clone: TCRdb's protein for this DNA is that of a much larger clone and differs from the translation at residue 9, likely a read error; the protein shown is the DNA translation. The chain links TRDV1 to TRDJ1; the D is unclear. V was trimmed by 1 base and J by 8 bases, leaving 17 bases between them. The CDR3 sequence is 15 residues long. Germline values: CDR1 TSWWSYY, CDR2 QGS. The CDR3: CALGEPPGYTKKLIF. The CDR3 DNA sequence: TGTGCTCTTGGGGAACCACCGGGGTATACCAAGAAACTCATCTTT.

This clone came up a few times. TCRdb's entry gives the protein of a much larger clone, which mismatches this DNA's translation at residue 16, likely from a read error; the protein reported here is translated from the DNA. V usage is TRDV1 and J usage is TRDJ3, with 8 nucleotides matching TRDD3. Germline CDR1 and CDR2: TSWWSYY and QGS. The CDR3 consists of 24 residues. The trim removed 4 bases at V and 3 bases at J, leaving 26 bases unmatched. CDR3 DNA sequence: TGTGCTCTTGGGGCCCTAGTATCTACACTTACTGGGGGTCTTAGCTTCTGGGACACCCGACAGATGTTTTTC. This sequence encodes CALGALVSTLTGGLSFWDTRQMFF.

For this clone: The mismatch at residue 9 between this DNA's translation and the TCRdb protein of a much larger clone likely reflects a read error; the protein shown is translated from the DNA. J is TRDJ1 and V is TRDV2, with no clear D. Trimming took 1 base from V and 0 from J, leaving 23 bases between them. The CDR3 consists of 19 residues. Germline CDR1 GEAIGNYY, CDR2 EKD. This CDR3 reads CACDTVTNDVETYTDKLIF. The CDR3, as DNA: TGTGCCTGTGACACGGTAACGAATGATGTGGAGACGTACACCGATAAACTCATCTTT.

This clone is classed as medium-sized (0.01 to 0.1%). A far larger clone differs by one base, so this is likely a read error. CDR3 residues: CALGDLHAGYWGTDPYTDKLIF. CDR3 DNA: TGTGCTCTTGGGGACCTCCATGCGGGGTACTGGGGGACCGACCCGTACACCGATAAACTCATCTTT. The rearrangement links TRDV1 to TRDJ1, with 9 bases identical to TRDD3. After removal of 3 bases from V and 0 bases from J, the junction contained 23 bases not matched to a gene. From germline, CDR1 is TSWWSYY and CDR2 QGS. This CDR3 has 22 residues.

Regarding this clone: The likely explanation is a read error, given a far larger clone one base away. Additional DNA sequences in this sample encode the identical CDR3. V usage is TRDV2 and J usage is TRDJ1; 9 positions agree with TRDD3. Germline V gene lookup returns CDR1 GEAIGNYY and CDR2 EKD. The CDR3 length is 19 residues. Trimming took 2 bases from V and 4 from J; bases not matched to a gene: 19. CDR3 protein: CACDIITLGDPEISDKLIF. The CDR3 nucleotides are TGTGCCTGTGACATCATTACCCTGGGGGATCCAGAAATAAGCGATAAACTCATCTTT.

To note about this clone: This could be a read error, since a much larger clone is one nucleotide away. Other DNA sequences from this sample encode an identical CDR3 as well. The V and J genes are TRDV1 and TRDJ1; 7 bases are shared with TRDD3. Looked up from germline, CDR1 is TSWWSYY and CDR2 is QGS. The V segment lost 1 base and the J segment 0 bases; nucleotides outside the gene matches: 29. CDR3 length: 24 amino acids. CDR3 sequence reads: CALGEPGLIVLGTRVSPYTDKLIF. The CDR3, as DNA: TGTGCTCTTGGGGAACCAGGGCTAATCGTACTGGGGACCAGGGTGTCTCCGTACACCGATAAACTCATCTTT.

In the case of this clone: A far larger clone is one nucleotide away, so this likely arose from a read error. The gene calls are TRDV2 and TRDJ3, with a tentative D call TRDD3 (6 bases). This CDR3 is built from 18 residues. With 5 bases removed from V and 2 bases from J, the gap between germline ends came to 18 bases. Germline CDR1 and CDR2: GEAIGNYY and EKD. This CDR3 reads CACGTGGIWAWDTRQMFF. The CDR3 region has the DNA TGTGCCTGTGGCACAGGAGGGATATGGGCCTGGGACACCCGACAGATGTTTTTC.

There are a few counts of this clone. TCRdb's listed protein matches a much larger clone and diverges from this DNA's translation at residue 10, likely through a read error; the protein shown comes from the DNA. The gene calls are TRDV3 and TRDJ1; possibly TRDD3 for D (6 bases). The CDR3 has 19 residues. CDR1 TVYSNPD and CDR2 GDNSRS come from the germline V gene (reference sequence). V lost 4 bases, J lost 0 bases, and 30 bases lay in between. CDR3 DNA sequence: TGTGCCTATCAAATTTCCCCTACTGGGAGATACCTCAACACCGATAAACTCATCTTT. The encoded protein is CAYQISPTGRYLNTDKLIF.

This clone was observed many times. One base separates it from a far larger clone, so it is likely a read error. Other DNA sequences of this sample code for an identical CDR3. J is TRDJ1 and V is TRDV2; a weak D match, TRDD3 (5 bases). The germline gives CDR1 GEAIGNYY, CDR2 EKD. V was shortened by 0 bases and J by 0 bases, with 19 bases between the two germline ends. CDR3 size: 18 residues. The CDR3 region is CACDTRVRGLGDTDKLIF. CDR3 nucleotides: TGTGCCTGTGACACCAGGGTACGAGGGCTGGGAGACACCGATAAACTCATCTTT.

As for this clone: This likely traces to a read error, being one base from a far larger clone. The chain uses TRDV2 and TRDJ1; TRDD3 aligns across 7 bases. The CDR3 is made up of 16 amino acids. V dropped 0 bases and J dropped 4; count of bases not matched to a gene: 10. Germline CDR1 reads GEAIGNYY; CDR2 reads EKD. CDR3 nucleotide sequence: TGTGCCTGTGACACCGGAGTGGGGGACCCCCTCGATAAACTCATCTTT. Its protein is CACDTGVGDPLDKLIF.

Remarks on this clone: TCRdb shows a much larger clone's protein in place of this DNA's translation, and the two differ at residue 11, likely through a read error; the protein shown is translated from the DNA. This chain joins TRDV1 and TRDJ1; TRDD3 is a possible D gene (6 bases). The CDR3 spans 21 residues. V shed 3 bases and J shed 4 bases, with 33 bases lying between them. Germline CDR1 TSWWSYY, CDR2 QGS. This CDR3 is CALGDDLRGLYRGTADDKLIF. CDR3 DNA sequence: TGTGCTCTTGGGGACGACCTGAGAGGCCTCTACCGGGGGACTGCGGACGATAAACTCATCTTT.

Remarks on this clone: The protein TCRdb lists belongs to a much larger clone and differs from this DNA's translation at residue 16, which points to a read error; the protein shown is made from the DNA. This chain connects TRDV2 to TRDJ1; 8 positions match TRDD3. The CDR3 totals 18 residues. In germline, CDR1 is GEAIGNYY, CDR2 EKD. This CDR3 is CACDPVLGVEEYTDKPIF. The CDR3 DNA reads as TGTGCCTGTGACCCGGTACTGGGGGTGGAGGAATACACCGATAAACCCATCTTT.

This clone is judged large. The sample has other DNA sequences that encode this CDR3 too. This chain connects TRDV2 to TRDJ1, with TRDD3 identical over 9 bases. The V gene end was trimmed by 3 bases and the J gene end by 0 bases; junction bases not matched to a gene: 10. The CDR3 consists of 17 residues. CDR1 is GEAIGNYY and CDR2 is EKD in the germline V gene. The CDR3 bases are TGTGCCTGTGACCTACTGGGGGAGAGGGGGAACACCGATAAACTCATCTTT. Residues: CACDLLGERGNTDKLIF.

This clone has only a few counts. The TCRdb protein, from a much larger clone, departs from this DNA's translation at residue 10, likely by read error; the protein shown derives from the DNA. The gene calls are TRDV3 and TRDJ1, with 13 bases lining up with TRDD3. CDR3 length: 16 residues. J gave up 2 bases and V 4 bases, and 10 bases lay outside the gene matches. From germline, CDR1 is TVYSNPD and CDR2 GDNSRS (reference sequence). For the CDR3, the DNA is TGTGCCTCCCGAACTGGGGGATACGTGGGAACCGATAAACTCATCTTT. It yields the protein CASRTGGYVGTDKLIF. The full variable domain, rest sourced from reference TRDV3 and TRDJ1, is CDKVTQSSPDQTVASGSEVVLLCTYDTVYSNPDLFWYRIRPDYSFQFVFYGDNSRSEGADFTQGRFSVKHILTQKAFHLVISPVRTEDSATYYCASRTGGYVGTDKLIFGKGTRVTVEP.

In its sample, this clone was seen a few times. TCRdb assigns this DNA the protein of a much larger clone, which departs from its translation at residue 6; this likely reflects a read error, and the protein shown comes from translating the DNA. CDR3 coding DNA: TGTGCCTGTGACCCGCCCCCCCGGGGTCCCACGGTAAGTAGTTGGTCCTCGTACACCGATAAACTCATCTTT. Translation gives CACDPPPRGPTVSSWSSYTDKLIF. The rearrangement links TRDV2 to TRDJ1, with no clear D. The CDR3 runs 24 residues. Looked up from germline, CDR1 is GEAIGNYY and CDR2 is EKD. V was cut by 3 bases and J by 0 bases, with 40 bases left in between.

Note on this clone: This is likely an artifact of a read error, given a far larger clone one base away. This sample also contains other DNA sequences that code for the same CDR3. CDR3 region: CALGEFRRPSPAGGLPLIF. The CDR3 DNA sequence: TGTGCTCTTGGGGAATTCCGACGGCCCTCCCCGGCCGGGGGACTACCCCTGATCTTT. The rearrangement links TRDV1 to TRDJ4; the D gene is possibly TRDD3 (6 bases). The CDR3 is made up of 19 amino acids. The V and J ends lost 2 bases and 4 bases respectively, with 29 bases between them. The V gene's germline CDR1 is TSWWSYY and CDR2 QGS.

For this clone: This likely stems from a read error, as it lies one base from a far larger clone. This same CDR3 is encoded by further DNA sequences in the sample. The chain carries TRDV2 and TRDJ1, with 9 bases lining up with TRDD2. The CDR3 is made up of 24 amino acids. Germline V gene data show CDR1 as GEAIGNYY and CDR2 as EKD. CDR3: CACDTGAVGLPTIPGGWGADKLIF. DNA of the CDR3: TGTGCCTGTGACACCGGAGCGGTTGGCCTTCCTACGATACCCGGAGGATGGGGGGCCGACAAACTCATCTTT.

Note on this clone: The protein in TCRdb stems from a much larger clone and differs at residue 17 from this DNA's translation, likely a read error; here the protein is translated from the DNA. The identical CDR3 is also encoded by other nucleotide sequences in the sample. The chain is built from TRDV2 and TRDJ1; 9 bases map to TRDD2. The V gene's germline CDR1 is GEAIGNYY and CDR2 EKD. The V segment lost 0 bases and the J segment 3 bases; nucleotides outside the gene matches: 31. The CDR3 runs 24 residues. This CDR3 reads CACDTGAVGLPTIPGGCGADKLIF. DNA of the CDR3: TGTGCCTGTGACACCGGAGCGGTTGGCCTTCCTACGATACCCGGAGGATGTGGGGCCGATAAACTCATCTTT.

This clone was counted only a few times. Possible read error: a much larger clone is one base away. The CDR3 is CAARITAWWGIRRAYTDKPIF. The CDR3 coding sequence is TGTGCAGCAAGGATCACGGCGTGGTGGGGGATACGTAGAGCATACACCGATAAACCCATCTTT. V is TRAV29/DV5 and J is TRDJ1; 11 bases map to TRDD3. This CDR3 spans 21 amino acids. CDR1 is NSMFDY, CDR2 ISSIKDK, per germline.